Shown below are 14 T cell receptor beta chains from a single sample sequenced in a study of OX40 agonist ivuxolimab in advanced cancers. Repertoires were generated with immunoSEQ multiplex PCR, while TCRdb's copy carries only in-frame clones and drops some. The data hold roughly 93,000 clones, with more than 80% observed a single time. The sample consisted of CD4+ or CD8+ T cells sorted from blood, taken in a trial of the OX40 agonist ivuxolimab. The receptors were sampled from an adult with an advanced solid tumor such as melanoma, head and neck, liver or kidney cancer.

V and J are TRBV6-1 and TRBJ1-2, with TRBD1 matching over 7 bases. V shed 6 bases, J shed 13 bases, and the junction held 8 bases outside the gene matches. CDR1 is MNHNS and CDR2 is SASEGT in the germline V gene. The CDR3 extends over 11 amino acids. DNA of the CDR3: TGTGCCAGCAGCACCGGGACAGTGATCACCTTC. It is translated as CASSTGTVITF.

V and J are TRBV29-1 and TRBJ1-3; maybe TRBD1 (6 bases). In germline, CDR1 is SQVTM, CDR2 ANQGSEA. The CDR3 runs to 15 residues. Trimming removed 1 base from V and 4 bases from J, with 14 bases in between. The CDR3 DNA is TGCAGCGTTGAAGTGGTTCAGGGGAGGGGAAACACCATATATTTT. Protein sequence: CSVEVVQGRGNTIYF.

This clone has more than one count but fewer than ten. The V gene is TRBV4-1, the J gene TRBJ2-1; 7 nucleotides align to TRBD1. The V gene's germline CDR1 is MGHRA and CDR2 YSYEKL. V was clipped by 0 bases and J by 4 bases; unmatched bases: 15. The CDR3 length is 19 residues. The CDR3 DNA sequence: TGCGCCAGCAGCCAAGACCCGAGATATACAGGGGAAGGATACAATGAGCAGTTCTTC. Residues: CASSQDPRYTGEGYNEQFF.

CDR3 DNA sequence: TGTGCCAGCAGCTTAGAGGGCTGGGGAGGTTTCTCCTACGAGCAGTACTTC. The encoded protein is CASSLEGWGGFSYEQYF. The chain has TRBV11-2 and TRBJ2-7; the D gene is possibly TRBD2 (6 bases). V was pared by 0 bases and J by 0 bases, with 15 bases between. This CDR3 spans 17 amino acids. Looked up from germline, CDR1 is SGHAT and CDR2 is FQNNGV.

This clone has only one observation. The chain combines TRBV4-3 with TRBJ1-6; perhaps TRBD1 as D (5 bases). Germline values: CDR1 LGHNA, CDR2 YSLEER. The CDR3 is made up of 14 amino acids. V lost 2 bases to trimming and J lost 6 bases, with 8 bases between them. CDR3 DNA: TGCGCCAGCAGCCAACAGGACACTAATTCACCCCTCCACTTT. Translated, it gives CASSQQDTNSPLHF.

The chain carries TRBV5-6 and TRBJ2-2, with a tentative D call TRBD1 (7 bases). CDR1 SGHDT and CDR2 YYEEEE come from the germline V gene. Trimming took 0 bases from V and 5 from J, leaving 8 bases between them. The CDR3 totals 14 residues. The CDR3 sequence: CASSLAGGTGELFF. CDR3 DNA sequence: TGTGCCAGCAGCTTGGCAGGGGGGACCGGGGAGCTGTTTTTT.

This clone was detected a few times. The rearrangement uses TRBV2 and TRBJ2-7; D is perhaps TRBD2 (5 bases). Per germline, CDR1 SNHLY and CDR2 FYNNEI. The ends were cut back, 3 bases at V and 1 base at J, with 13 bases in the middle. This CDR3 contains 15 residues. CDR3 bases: TGTGCCAGCAGTGAGGTAGCGTCTCGTTCCTACGAGCAGTACTTC. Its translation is CASSEVASRSYEQYF.

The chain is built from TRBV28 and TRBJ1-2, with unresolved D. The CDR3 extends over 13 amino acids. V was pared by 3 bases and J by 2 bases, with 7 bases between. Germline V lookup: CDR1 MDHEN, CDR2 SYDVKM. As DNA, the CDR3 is TGTGCCAGCAGTTTTGGTCTAAACTATGGCTACACCTTC. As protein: CASSFGLNYGYTF.

In nucleotides, the CDR3 is TGTGCCAGCAGTGAAACCTACTCCTACGAGCAGTACTTC. This gives the protein CASSETYSYEQYF. The V call is TRBV25-1, the J call TRBJ2-7; D unresolved. Trimming pared 2 bases from V and 0 bases from J, leaving 5 bases between. Germline V CDR1 and CDR2: MGHDK, SYGVNS. The CDR3 runs to 13 residues.

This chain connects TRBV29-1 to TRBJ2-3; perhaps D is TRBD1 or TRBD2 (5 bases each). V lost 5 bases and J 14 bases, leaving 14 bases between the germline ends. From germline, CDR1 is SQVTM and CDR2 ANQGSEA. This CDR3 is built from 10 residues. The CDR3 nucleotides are TGCAGCGTTAGGGGTGAGGGTCGGTATTTT. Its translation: CSVRGEGRYF.

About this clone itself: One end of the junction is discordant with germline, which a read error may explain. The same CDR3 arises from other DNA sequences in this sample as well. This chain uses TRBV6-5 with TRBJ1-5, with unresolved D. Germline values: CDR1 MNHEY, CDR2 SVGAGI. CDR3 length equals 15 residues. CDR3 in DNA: TGTGCTAGCAGTCCCGGGAGGATCAACAATCAGCCCCAGCATTTT. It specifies CASSPGRINNQPQHF.

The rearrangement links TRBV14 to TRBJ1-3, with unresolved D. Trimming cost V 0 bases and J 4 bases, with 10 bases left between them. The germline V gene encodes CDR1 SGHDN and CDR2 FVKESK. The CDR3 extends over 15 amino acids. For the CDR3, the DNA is TGTGCCAGCAGCCAAGAAATGGGCTTCGGAAACACCATATATTTT. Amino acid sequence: CASSQEMGFGNTIYF.

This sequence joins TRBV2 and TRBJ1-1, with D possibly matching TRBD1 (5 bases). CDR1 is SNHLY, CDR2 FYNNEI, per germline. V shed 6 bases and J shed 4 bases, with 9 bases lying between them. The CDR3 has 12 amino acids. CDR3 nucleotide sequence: TGTGCCAGCAGACAGGCAATCACTGAAGCTTTCTTT. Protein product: CASRQAITEAFF.

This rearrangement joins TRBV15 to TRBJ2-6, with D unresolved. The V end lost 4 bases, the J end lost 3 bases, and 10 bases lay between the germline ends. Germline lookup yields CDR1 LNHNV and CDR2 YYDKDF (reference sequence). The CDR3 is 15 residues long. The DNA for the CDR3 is TGTGCCACCAGCACGTTCCGAATTGGGGCCAACGTCCTGACTTTC. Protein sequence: CATSTFRIGANVLTF.